Here is one TCR beta chain with its context. V was clipped by 3 bases and J by 9 bases; unmatched bases: 1. The CDR3 contains 11 residues. This entry belongs to a study of blood T cell repertoires in COVID-19. Study-level background: Samples of COVID-19 (acute and convalescent) were obtained from the United States, Italy and Spain. Sample material is recorded as cDNA or gDNA derived from T cells, B-cell-depleted T cells, or PBMCs.

Original data processing: Reference gene primer amplification yielded estimated nucleated cell counts. Profiled with immunoSEQ multiplex PCR; TCRdb holds only in-frame clones, not every one. V, J and clone size derive from that table, while D and trimming were established from the DNA sequence. This table has some 390,000 clones, approximately 92% appearing once. Participant-given clinical history determined each cohort assignment. V and J are TRBV12-3 or TRBV12-4 and TRBJ1-2; TRBD1 matches 7 bases. This clonotype was sampled from a man aged 25-45 years who had recovered from COVID-19. The material sequenced was PBMCs or T cells enriched from blood (not recorded which). CDR3 protein: CASSLGQRYTF. In DNA form, the CDR3 reads TGTGCCAGCAGTTTGGGACAGCGCTACACCTTC.